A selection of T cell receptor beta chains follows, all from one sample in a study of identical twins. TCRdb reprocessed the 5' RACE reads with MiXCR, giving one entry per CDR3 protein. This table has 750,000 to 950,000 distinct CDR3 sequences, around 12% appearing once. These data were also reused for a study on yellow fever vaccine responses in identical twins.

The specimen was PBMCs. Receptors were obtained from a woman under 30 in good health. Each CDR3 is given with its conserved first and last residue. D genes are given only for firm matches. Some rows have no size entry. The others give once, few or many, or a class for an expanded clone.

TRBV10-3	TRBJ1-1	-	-	TGTGCCATCAGTGAGACTCGAAGGCCAGGCGGTACTGAAGCTTTCTTT	CAISETRRPGGTEAFF
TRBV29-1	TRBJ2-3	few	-	TGCAGCGTTGAACGAACACAGTCTTCTAGCACAGATACGCAGTATTTT	CSVERTQSSSTDTQYF
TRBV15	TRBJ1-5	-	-	TGTGCCACCAGCAGAGGTACGGGGGTAAGTCAGCCCCAGCATTTT	CATSRGTGVSQPQHF
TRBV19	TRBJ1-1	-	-	TGTGCCAGTAGTAGCCCAACAGGGAGGACTGAAGCTTACTTT	CASSSPTGRTEAYF
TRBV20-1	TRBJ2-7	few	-	TGCAGTGCTATATACATCGGGACCCACTACGAGCAGTACTTC	CSAIYIGTHYEQYF
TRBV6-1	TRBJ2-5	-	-	TGTGCCAGCAGAAAACGACAGGGAGGTGAGACCCAGTACTTC	CASRKRQGGETQYF
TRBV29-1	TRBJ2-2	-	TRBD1	TGCAGCGCCGGGACAGGGGCCACCGGGGAGCTGTTTTTT	CSAGTGATGELFF
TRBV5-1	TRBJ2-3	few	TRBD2	TGCGCCAGCAGCTCACTGGGACTAGCGTCATACACAGATACGCAGTATTTT	CASSSLGLASYTDTQYF
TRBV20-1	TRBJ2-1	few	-	TGCAGTGCTAGAGCTGACCTACTAACTGAATTCTACAATGAGCAGTTCTTC	CSARADLLTEFYNEQFF
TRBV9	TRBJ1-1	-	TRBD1	TGTGCCAGCAGCGTAAGACAGGGAGTTGAAGCTTTCTTT	CASSVRQGVEAFF
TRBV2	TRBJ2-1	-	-	TGTGCCAGCAGTCTTACTACAGGGTTCAATGAGCAGTTCTTC	CASSLTTGFNEQFF
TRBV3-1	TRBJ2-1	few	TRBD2	TGTGCCAGCAGCCCCTCTGCCGGGAGGGTCCATGAGCAGTTCTTC	CASSPSAGRVHEQFF
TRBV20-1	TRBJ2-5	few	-	TGCAGTGCTAGAGGGCGGCCCGAAGGGGAGACCCAGTACTTC	CSARGRPEGETQYF
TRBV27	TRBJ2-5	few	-	TGTGCCAGCAGTTCCCCCCGGGACAATAAAGAGACCCAGTACTTC	CASSSPRDNKETQYF
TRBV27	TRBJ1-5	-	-	TGTGCCAGCAGTTTAAGGGGCAGGGAGAATCAGCCCCAGCATTTT	CASSLRGRENQPQHF
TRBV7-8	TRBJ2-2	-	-	TGTGCCAGCAGCGACGGTCCGGGGACAAAGAACACCGGGGAGCTGTTTTTT	CASSDGPGTKNTGELFF
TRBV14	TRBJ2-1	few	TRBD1	TGTGCCAGCAGCCAGGACAGGGCGAGGCAGTTCTTC	CASSQDRARQFF
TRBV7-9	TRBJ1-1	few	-	TGTGCCAGCAGCTTATCGCTAACGGTGAACACTGAAGCTTTCTTT	CASSLSLTVNTEAFF
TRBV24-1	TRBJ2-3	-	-	TGTGCCACCAGTGATACGGGACCGCGCGATACGCAGTATTTT	CATSDTGPRDTQYF
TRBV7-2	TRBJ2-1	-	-	TGTGCCAGCAGACAACCCGGAACCTCCTACAATGAGCAGTTCTTC	CASRQPGTSYNEQFF
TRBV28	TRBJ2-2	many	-	TGTGCCAGCAGTCGCTACAGGTCGGCCGGGGAGCTGTTTTTT	CASSRYRSAGELFF
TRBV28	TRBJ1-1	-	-	TGTGCCAGCAGTTTAGGGGGAGGGATAGGAGCTTTCTTT	CASSLGGGIGAFF
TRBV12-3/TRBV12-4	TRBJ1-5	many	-	TGTGCCAGCAGTTTGAGTGGGTCGAGTCAGCCCCAGCATTTT	CASSLSGSSQPQHF
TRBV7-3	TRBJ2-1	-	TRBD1	TGTGCCAGCAGCTTAACAAGACAGGGCAATGAGCAGTTCTTC	CASSLTRQGNEQFF
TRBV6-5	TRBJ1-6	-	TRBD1	TGTGCCAGCAGTTACGTAGAACAGGGGAGCTATAATTCACCCCTCCACTTT	CASSYVEQGSYNSPLHF
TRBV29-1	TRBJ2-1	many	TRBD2	TGCAGCGTTAGCCGGGGGGGCTACAATGAGCAGTTCTTC	CSVSRGGYNEQFF
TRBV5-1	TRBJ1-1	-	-	TGCGCCAGCAGCTTGGCGACCGGACCGATCACTGAAGCTTTCTTT	CASSLATGPITEAFF
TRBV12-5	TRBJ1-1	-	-	TGTGCTAGTGGTTTGGTACTTCACAGATACACTGAAGCTTTCTTT	CASGLVLHRYTEAFF
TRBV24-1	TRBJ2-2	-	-	-	CATSDPTGGAEPGSCFF
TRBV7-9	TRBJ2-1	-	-	TGTGCCAGCAGGGACGAGACAGGCTCCCGTCCCTACAATGAGCAGTTCTTC	CASRDETGSRPYNEQFF
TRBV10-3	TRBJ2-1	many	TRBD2	TGTGCCATCAGTGAGAGAAGCGGGAGGGCTACAGGTGAGCAGTTCTTC	CAISERSGRATGEQFF
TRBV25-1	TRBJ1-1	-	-	TGTGCCAGCAGTGATGGCCGGCGTATTAAGAACACTGAAGCTTTCTTT	CASSDGRRIKNTEAFF
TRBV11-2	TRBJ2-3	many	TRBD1	TGTGCCAGCAGCTTAGATCCTGGACAGGGGGGTACAGATACGCAGTATTTT	CASSLDPGQGGTDTQYF
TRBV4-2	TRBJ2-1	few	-	TGTGCCAGCAGCCGTACAGGGTTTGAGCAGTTCTTC	CASSRTGFEQFF
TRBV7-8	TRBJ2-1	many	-	TGTGCCAGCAGCTTCAGGTTACAGCCCTCCTACAATGAGCAGTTCTTC	CASSFRLQPSYNEQFF
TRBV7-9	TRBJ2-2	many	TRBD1	TGTGCCAGCAGACCGACAGGGTTCACCGGGGAGCTGTTTTTT	CASRPTGFTGELFF
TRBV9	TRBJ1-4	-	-	TGTGCCAGCAGTCGAACGGACGGTAATGAAAAACTGTTTTTT	CASSRTDGNEKLFF
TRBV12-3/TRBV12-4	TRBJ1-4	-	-	TGTGCCAGCAGTTTACTGGAAGGTGAAAAACTGTTTTTT	CASSLLEGEKLFF
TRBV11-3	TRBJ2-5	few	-	TGTGCCAGCAGCTTATCCCCCGTCCAAGGAGAGACCCAGTACTTC	CASSLSPVQGETQYF
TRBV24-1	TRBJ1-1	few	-	TGTGCCACCAGGGGCAAGGGGAACACTGAAGCTTTCTTT	CATRGKGNTEAFF
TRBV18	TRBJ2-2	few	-	TGTGCCAGCTCACCACGTCTAGACCCGAACACCGGGGAGCTGTTTTTT	CASSPRLDPNTGELFF
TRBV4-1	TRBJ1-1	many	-	TGCGCCAGCAGCCAAGACGTCGCAGGGGTGTCGGAAGCTTTCTTT	CASSQDVAGVSEAFF